This TCR beta chain was observed in a study of T cells in Graves' hyperthyroidism and ophthalmopathy. Enrolled ophthalmopathy patients presented with a Clinical Activity Score of at least 3, a NOSPECS grade of at least 4, and disease duration under 3 months. Fresh peripheral blood, around 9.5 ml, yielded the PBMCs. Authors of the study amplified TCR beta CDR3 regions from RNA transcripts. The TCR CDR3 was amplified in a first-round RT-PCR using the HTBI primer set. TCRdb reprocessed the multiplex PCR reads with MiXCR, giving one entry per CDR3 protein. The data show about 600,000 distinct CDR3 sequences, more than 12% seen once. V dropped 6 bases and J dropped 4 bases, with 8 bases sitting between them. Germline V gene lookup returns CDR1 SEHNR and CDR2 FQNEAQ (reference sequence). This CDR3 comprises 12 residues. This clonotype was observed at least ten times.

Sequencing input: blood. The chain couples TRBV7-9 to TRBJ2-3; D remains ambiguous. The TCR originated in a woman between 45 and 60 years old with Graves' ophthalmopathy. The CDR3 spells CASSLTADTQYF. The DNA for the CDR3 is TGTGCCAGCAGTCTAACGGCAGATACGCAGTATTTT.